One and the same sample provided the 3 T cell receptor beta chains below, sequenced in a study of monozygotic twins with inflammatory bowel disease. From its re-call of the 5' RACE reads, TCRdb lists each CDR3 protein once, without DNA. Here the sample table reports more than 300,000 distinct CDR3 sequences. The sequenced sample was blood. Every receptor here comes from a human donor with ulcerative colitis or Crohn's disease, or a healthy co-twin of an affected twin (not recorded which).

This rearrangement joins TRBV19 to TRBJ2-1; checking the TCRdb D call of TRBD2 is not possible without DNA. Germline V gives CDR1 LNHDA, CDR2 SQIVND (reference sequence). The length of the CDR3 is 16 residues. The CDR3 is CASSVVAGSTYNEQFF.

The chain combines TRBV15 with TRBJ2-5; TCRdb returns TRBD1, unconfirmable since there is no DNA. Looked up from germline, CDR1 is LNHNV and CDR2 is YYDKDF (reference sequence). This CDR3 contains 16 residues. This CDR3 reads CATSNPGQGLWETQYF.

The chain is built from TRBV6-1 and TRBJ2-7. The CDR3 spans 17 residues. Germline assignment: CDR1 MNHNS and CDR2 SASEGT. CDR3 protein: CASSGRLGLGRHYEQYF.